Following are 30 T cell receptor beta chains from one sample sequenced in a study of blood T cell repertoires in COVID-19. Some clones are missing from TCRdb's copy, which holds only in-frame ones; the method was immunoSEQ multiplex PCR. The sample gives fewer than 350,000 clones, approximately 90% of which show up once; less than 3.5% is in the top ten. Sequenced input: PBMCs or T cells enriched from blood (not recorded which). Every receptor here comes from a man in his forties who had been exposed to COVID-19.

The J gene is TRBJ2-7, the V gene TRBV29-1; 11 nucleotides match TRBD2. Germline V gives CDR1 SQVTM, CDR2 ANQGSEA. The CDR3 runs 15 residues. V gave up 0 bases and J gave up 1 base; unmatched junction bases: 2. The CDR3 DNA sequence: TGCAGCGTTGAAGATCTAGCGGGGGGATCCTACGAGCAGTACTTC. The encoded protein is CSVEDLAGGSYEQYF.

The chain carries TRBV5-5 and TRBJ2-7, with 11 positions matching TRBD2. After removal of 0 bases from V and 2 bases from J, the junction contained 4 bases not matched to a gene. Germline assignment: CDR1 SGHKS and CDR2 YYEKEE (reference sequence). The CDR3 runs to 16 residues. This CDR3 reads CASSLAGTSGTYEQYF. In DNA form, the CDR3 reads TGTGCCAGCAGCTTGGCCGGGACTAGCGGTACCTACGAGCAGTACTTC.

This clone was picked up many times. This chain connects TRBV28 to TRBJ1-4; no reliable D call. V lost 1 base and J lost 3, with 6 bases in between. The germline V gene has CDR1 MDHEN and CDR2 SYDVKM. This CDR3 comprises 14 residues. In DNA form, the CDR3 reads TGTGCCAGCAGTTTATTTCGAGCTAATGAAAAACTGTTTTTT. Translating gives CASSLFRANEKLFF.

This chain joins TRBV27 and TRBJ1-6; D is unclear. The CDR3 sequence is 14 residues long. V was clipped by 6 bases and J by 5 bases, with 11 bases between them. Germline lookup yields CDR1 MNHEY and CDR2 SMNVEV (reference sequence). The CDR3: CASRPGRNNSPLHF. In DNA, the CDR3 is TGTGCCAGCAGGCCGGGGAGAAATAATTCACCCCTCCACTTT.

The genes are TRBV12-3 or TRBV12-4 and TRBJ2-3; D is unresolved. This CDR3 region has 13 residues. V lost 2 bases and J lost 1, with 4 bases in between. The CDR3 protein is CASSLIGTDTQYF. The CDR3 coding sequence is TGTGCCAGCAGTTTAATCGGCACAGATACGCAGTATTTT.

The CDR3 loop is CASSQGGPWYGYTF. As DNA, the CDR3 is TGCGCCAGCAGCCAGGGGGGACCTTGGTATGGCTACACCTTC. The chain joins TRBV4-3 to TRBJ1-2; a possible D gene is TRBD1 (5 bases). The V end lost 3 bases, the J end lost 5 bases, and 13 bases lay between the germline ends. This CDR3 has 14 amino acids. Germline CDR1 LGHNA, CDR2 YSLEER.

J is TRBJ2-7 and V is TRBV4-3; possibly TRBD1 for D (5 bases). The V gene lost 1 base and the J gene lost 6 bases, with 10 bases spanning the gap. Germline V gene data show CDR1 as LGHNA and CDR2 as YSLEER. This CDR3 comprises 13 residues. CDR3 DNA sequence: TGCGCCAGCAGCCAAGGGCCGCAGGGCGAGCAGTACTTC. It encodes CASSQGPQGEQYF.

The gene calls are TRBV4-2 and TRBJ2-7, with D possibly matching TRBD2 (5 bases). This CDR3 region has 13 residues. CDR1 and CDR2 from the germline V gene are LGHNA and YNFKEQ. V shed 1 base and J shed 6 bases, with 10 bases lying between them. The CDR3 here is CASSQVGIGEQYF. CDR3 sequence (DNA): TGTGCCAGCAGCCAAGTCGGGATAGGCGAGCAGTACTTC.

The rearrangement uses TRBV3-1 (or the pseudogene TRBV3-2) and TRBJ1-5; D not resolved. CDR1 is LGHDT, CDR2 YNNKEL, per germline (reference sequence). The CDR3 contains 14 residues. V lost 4 bases, J lost 4 bases, and 11 bases lay in between. CDR3 protein: CASSLTDGNQPQHF. The CDR3 DNA reads as TGTGCCAGCAGCCTTACAGACGGAAATCAGCCCCAGCATTTT.

V is TRBV12-3 or TRBV12-4 and J is TRBJ2-5; 7 bases are shared with TRBD1. The CDR3 contains 13 residues. With 6 bases clipped from V and 5 bases from J, the junction kept 6 bases outside the gene matches. CDR3 DNA sequence: TGTGCCAGCAGCGACAGGGTGGGCGAGACCCAGTACTTC. This codes for CASSDRVGETQYF.

This clone is a singleton in its sample. The chain uses TRBV4-2 and TRBJ2-3, with 16 bases aligning to TRBD2. With 4 bases clipped from V and 1 base from J, the junction kept 11 bases outside the gene matches. Germline V gene data show CDR1 as LGHNA and CDR2 as YNFKEQ. This CDR3 is built from 20 residues. The CDR3 nucleotides read TGTGCCAGCAGCCTATACCCGGGACTAGCGGGAGGGCAGGGCACAGATACGCAGTATTTT. This translates into CASSLYPGLAGGQGTDTQYF.

The chain combines TRBV4-3 with TRBJ1-2; D is perhaps TRBD1 (6 bases). The V end was cut by 0 bases, the J end by 8 bases, with 13 bases between. Germline values: CDR1 LGHNA, CDR2 YSLEER. This CDR3 is built from 14 residues. CDR3 bases: TGCGCCAGCAGCCAAGATCTACAGGGATGGGGCTACACCTTC. The encoded protein is CASSQDLQGWGYTF.

The rearrangement links TRBV5-6 to TRBJ1-2; no reliable D call. V was clipped by 7 bases and J by 2 bases, with 24 bases between them. The germline V gene encodes CDR1 SGHDT and CDR2 YYEEEE. The CDR3 runs to 17 residues. As DNA, the CDR3 is TGTGCCAGCGAGCTCCCAAAGGGCCGGGGAGGGAACTATGGCTACACCTTC. It codes for CASELPKGRGGNYGYTF. The whole variable domain, filled in from reference TRBV5-6 and TRBJ1-2, reads DAGVTQSPTHLIKTRGQQVTLRCSPKSGHDTVSWYQQALGQGPQFIFQYYEEEERQRGNFPDRFSGHQFPNYSSELNVNALLLGDSALYLCASELPKGRGGNYGYTFGSGTRLTVV.

V and J are TRBV14 and TRBJ1-3; maybe TRBD1 (6 bases). From germline, CDR1 is SGHDN and CDR2 FVKESK. Trimming left V 5 bases short and J 0 bases short, with 14 bases between. CDR3 length equals 16 residues. This CDR3 is CASSSLGTPSGNTIYF. As DNA, the CDR3 is TGTGCCAGCAGCTCTCTTGGGACACCCTCTGGAAACACCATATATTTT. The whole variable domain, filled in from reference TRBV14 and TRBJ1-3, reads EAGVTQFPSHSVIEKGQTVTLRCDPISGHDNLYWYRRVMGKEIKFLLHFVKESKQDESGMPNNRFLAERTGGTYSTLKVQPAELEDSGVYFCASSSLGTPSGNTIYFGEGSWLTVV.

This rearrangement joins TRBV6-2 or TRBV6-3 to TRBJ2-1; a possible D gene is TRBD2 (6 bases). The CDR3 extends over 15 amino acids. Trimming removed 5 bases at V and 5 bases at J, with 16 bases between. Germline CDR1 MNHEY, CDR2 SVGEGT. CDR3: CASSPLAGTHNEQFF. The CDR3 nucleotides are TGTGCCAGCAGTCCACTGGCGGGGACTCACAATGAGCAGTTCTTC.

V and J are TRBV28 and TRBJ2-6; D possibly corresponds to TRBD2 (7 bases). The CDR3 covers 18 residues. With 6 bases removed from V and 3 bases from J, the gap between germline ends came to 21 bases. Germline V CDR1 and CDR2: MDHEN, SYDVKM. As DNA, the CDR3 is TGTGCCAGCAGCCCCGCGCGGGGGCGCCAGGGTGGGGCCAACGTCCTGACTTTC. It encodes CASSPARGRQGGANVLTF.

This chain connects TRBV24-1 to TRBJ2-5; 7 bases fit TRBD2. Germline CDR1 and CDR2: KGHDR and SFDVKD. This CDR3 contains 13 residues. Trimming removed 6 bases from V and 5 bases from J; junction bases left unmatched: 5. CDR3 amino acids: CATSPWGGETQYF. Here the CDR3 DNA reads TGTGCCACCAGTCCCTGGGGGGGGGAGACCCAGTACTTC.

This clone showed up just once. The gene calls are TRBV5-1 and TRBJ2-1; 9 bases are a match to TRBD1. V lost 3 bases and J lost 8; bases outside the gene matches: 9. Per the germline V gene, CDR1 is SGHRS and CDR2 is YFSETQ. The CDR3 covers 15 residues. CDR3 DNA: TGCGCCAGCAGCTGGCGCCGGACAGGGGTGGATGAGCAGTTCTTC. Translation: CASSWRRTGVDEQFF.

This clone was counted a few times. The V gene is TRBV19, the J gene TRBJ2-7, with D possibly matching TRBD2 (5 bases). The CDR3 sequence is 11 residues long. The germline gives CDR1 LNHDA, CDR2 SQIVND (reference sequence). The V and J ends lost 7 bases and 5 bases respectively, with 9 bases between them. CDR3 nucleotides: TGTGCCAGTAACTCCGGGGACGAGCAGTACTTC. Translation gives CASNSGDEQYF.

This sequence joins TRBV14 and TRBJ2-2, with 7 bases aligning to TRBD1. This CDR3 region has 17 residues. Per germline, CDR1 SGHDN and CDR2 FVKESK. Unmatched junction bases numbered 8, after V lost 0 bases and J lost 4 bases. The CDR3: CASSQDKTGKITGELFF. Written as DNA, the CDR3 is TGTGCCAGCAGCCAAGATAAGACAGGGAAGATCACCGGGGAGCTGTTTTTT.

The V gene is TRBV10-2, the J gene TRBJ1-3; the match to TRBD1 covers 8 bases. Germline CDR1 WSHSY, CDR2 SAAADI. The ends lost 6 bases at V and 8 bases at J; junction bases unmatched: 12. The CDR3 consists of 15 residues. Here the CDR3 DNA reads TGCGCCAGCAGCCAGAGCCCCGACAGGGGCTACACCATATATTTT. It encodes CASSQSPDRGYTIYF.

This rearrangement joins TRBV4-1 to TRBJ2-3; 14 nucleotides align to TRBD2. CDR1 and CDR2 from the germline V gene are MGHRA and YSYEKL. V lost 3 bases to trimming and J lost 2 bases; unmatched junction nucleotides: 4. The CDR3 is 17 residues long. The CDR3 nucleotides are TGCGCCAGCAGCCAGGGGACTAGCGGGAGTGTCACAGATACGCAGTATTTT. Protein product: CASSQGTSGSVTDTQYF.

This clone occurred once. This chain joins TRBV11-2 and TRBJ2-7, with 8 bases identical to TRBD1. V shed 3 bases and J 7 bases; nucleotides not matched to a gene: 5. Germline loops: CDR1 SGHAT, CDR2 FQNNGV. This CDR3 spans 13 amino acids. As DNA, the CDR3 is TGTGCCAGCAGCTTCCCGACAGGGGAAGAGCAGTACTTC. It specifies CASSFPTGEEQYF.

This clone showed up just once. The rearrangement links TRBV19 to TRBJ2-3; D is undetermined. The V end was cut by 4 bases, the J end by 6 bases, with 11 bases between. Germline V CDR1 and CDR2: LNHDA, SQIVND (reference sequence). The CDR3 is 13 amino acids. CDR3 DNA: TGTGCCAGTAGTACCGTCGCGGCCGATACGCAGTATTTT. This sequence encodes CASSTVAADTQYF.

The chain links TRBV5-1 to TRBJ2-2; unclear D gene. Germline V gene sequence: CDR1 SGHRS, CDR2 YFSETQ. This CDR3 has 15 residues. The ends were cut back, 2 bases at V and 0 bases at J, with 8 bases in the middle. The CDR3 sequence: CASSFGDPNTGELFF. CDR3 sequence (DNA): TGCGCCAGCAGCTTTGGAGACCCGAACACCGGGGAGCTGTTTTTT.

The chain joins TRBV2 to TRBJ1-2, with a weak D call TRBD1 (6 bases). With 6 bases removed from V and 4 bases from J, the gap between germline ends came to 18 bases. Per germline, CDR1 SNHLY and CDR2 FYNNEI. The length of the CDR3 is 15 residues. The CDR3 here is CASSPRLDRFYGYTF. As DNA, the CDR3 is TGTGCCAGCAGCCCCCGACTTGACAGGTTCTATGGCTACACCTTC.

The rearrangement links TRBV3-1 (or the pseudogene TRBV3-2) to TRBJ1-3; D remains ambiguous. In germline, CDR1 is LGHDT, CDR2 YNNKEL (reference sequence). The CDR3 totals 14 residues. Trimming took 2 bases from V and 3 from J, leaving 8 bases between them. CDR3 DNA: TGTGCCAGCAGCCAAAACACAGTTGGAAACACCATATATTTT. Translation gives CASSQNTVGNTIYF.

This clone has just a few counts. This chain joins TRBV5-1 and TRBJ2-6; D is possibly TRBD1 (6 bases). The germline CDR1 and CDR2 sequences are SGHRS and YFSETQ. The V and J ends lost 3 bases and 0 bases respectively, with 16 bases between them. This CDR3 has 18 amino acids. The CDR3 protein is CASSSTGHLSSGANVLTF. CDR3 DNA sequence: TGCGCCAGCAGCTCCACGGGACACCTAAGCTCTGGGGCCAACGTCCTGACTTTC.

This clone was seen a single time. This chain links TRBV19 with TRBJ2-7; perhaps TRBD1 as D (6 bases). This CDR3 contains 14 residues. V shed 5 bases and J shed 4 bases, with 15 bases lying between them. The germline V gene has CDR1 LNHDA and CDR2 SQIVND (reference sequence). Here the CDR3 reads CASSDTGFTYEQYF. CDR3 coding DNA: TGTGCCAGTAGTGATACAGGGTTCACGTACGAGCAGTACTTC.

This chain connects TRBV29-1 to TRBJ1-5; tentative D call: TRBD1 (6 bases). V lost 4 bases and J 0 bases, leaving 7 bases between the germline ends. The CDR3 contains 13 residues. CDR1 and CDR2 (germline): SQVTM, ANQGSEA. This CDR3 reads CSVGTDSNQPQHF. For the CDR3, the DNA is TGCAGCGTTGGGACAGATAGCAATCAGCCCCAGCATTTT. The full variable domain, with the rest looked up from reference TRBV29-1 and TRBJ1-5, is SAVISQKPSRDICQRGTSLTIQCQVDSQVTMMFWYRQQPGQSLTLIATANQGSEATYESGFVIDKFPISRPNLTFSTLTVSNMSPEDSSIYLCSVGTDSNQPQHFGDGTRLSIL.